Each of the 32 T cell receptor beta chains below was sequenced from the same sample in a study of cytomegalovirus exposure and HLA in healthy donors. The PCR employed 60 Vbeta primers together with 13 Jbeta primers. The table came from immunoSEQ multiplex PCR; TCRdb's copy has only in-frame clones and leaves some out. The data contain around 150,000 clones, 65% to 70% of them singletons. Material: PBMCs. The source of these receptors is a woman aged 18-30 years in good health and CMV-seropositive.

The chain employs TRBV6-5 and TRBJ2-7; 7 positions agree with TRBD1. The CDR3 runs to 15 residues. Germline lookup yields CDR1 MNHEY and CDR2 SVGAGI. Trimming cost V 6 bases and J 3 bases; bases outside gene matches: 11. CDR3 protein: CASSRQGSFDYEQYF. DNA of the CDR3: TGTGCCAGCAGCCGACAGGGTTCCTTCGACTACGAGCAGTACTTC.

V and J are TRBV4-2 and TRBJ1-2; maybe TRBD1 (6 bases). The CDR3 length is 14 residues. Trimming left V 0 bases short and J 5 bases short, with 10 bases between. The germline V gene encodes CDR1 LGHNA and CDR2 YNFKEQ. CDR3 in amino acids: CASSQDNTGYGYTF. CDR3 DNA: TGTGCCAGCAGCCAAGATAATACAGGGTATGGCTACACCTTC.

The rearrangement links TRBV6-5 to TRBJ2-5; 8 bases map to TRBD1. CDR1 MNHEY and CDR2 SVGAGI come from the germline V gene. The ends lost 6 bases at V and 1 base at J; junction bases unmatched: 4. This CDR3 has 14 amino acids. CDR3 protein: CASRGQAPQETQYF. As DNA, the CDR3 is TGTGCCAGCAGGGGACAGGCGCCCCAAGAGACCCAGTACTTC.

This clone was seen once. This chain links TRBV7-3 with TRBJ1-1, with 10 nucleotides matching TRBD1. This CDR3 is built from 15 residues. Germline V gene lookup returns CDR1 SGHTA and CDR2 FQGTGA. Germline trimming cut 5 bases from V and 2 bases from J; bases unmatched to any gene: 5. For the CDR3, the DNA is TGTGCCAGCAGCGCGGACAGGGGGTACAACACTGAAGCTTTCTTT. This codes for CASSADRGYNTEAFF.

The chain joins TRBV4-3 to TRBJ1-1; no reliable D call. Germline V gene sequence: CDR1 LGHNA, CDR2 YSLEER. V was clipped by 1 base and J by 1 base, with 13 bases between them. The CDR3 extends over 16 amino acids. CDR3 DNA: TGCGCCAGCAGCCAAGGTGCAGGACTCTCGAACACTGAAGCTTTCTTT. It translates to CASSQGAGLSNTEAFF.

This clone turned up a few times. The chain's CDR3 is CASSLPGQNEKLFF. The CDR3 bases are TGTGCCAGCAGTCTACCGGGACAGAATGAAAAACTGTTTTTT. This chain connects TRBV28 to TRBJ1-4; 7 bases line up with TRBD1. The CDR3 is 14 amino acids. Germline CDR1 is MDHEN and CDR2 is SYDVKM. V gave up 5 bases and J gave up 5 bases; unmatched junction bases: 5.

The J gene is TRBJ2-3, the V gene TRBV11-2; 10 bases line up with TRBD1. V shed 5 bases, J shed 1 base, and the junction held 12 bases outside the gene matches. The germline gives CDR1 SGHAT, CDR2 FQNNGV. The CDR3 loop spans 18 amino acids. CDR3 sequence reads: CASSVSASGTGGTDTQYF. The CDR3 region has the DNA TGTGCCAGCAGCGTGTCTGCCTCCGGGACAGGGGGCACAGATACGCAGTATTTT.

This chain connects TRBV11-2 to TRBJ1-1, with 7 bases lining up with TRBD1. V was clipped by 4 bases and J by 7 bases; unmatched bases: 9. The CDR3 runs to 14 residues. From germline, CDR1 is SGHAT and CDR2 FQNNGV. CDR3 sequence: CASSSQGVIGEAFF. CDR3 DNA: TGTGCCAGCAGCTCCCAGGGGGTTATCGGTGAAGCTTTCTTT.

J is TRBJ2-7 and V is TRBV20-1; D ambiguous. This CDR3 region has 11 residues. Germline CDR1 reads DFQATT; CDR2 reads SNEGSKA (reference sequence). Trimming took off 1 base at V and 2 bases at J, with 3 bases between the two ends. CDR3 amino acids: CSARAAYEQYF. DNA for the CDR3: TGCAGTGCTAGAGCCGCCTACGAGCAGTACTTC.

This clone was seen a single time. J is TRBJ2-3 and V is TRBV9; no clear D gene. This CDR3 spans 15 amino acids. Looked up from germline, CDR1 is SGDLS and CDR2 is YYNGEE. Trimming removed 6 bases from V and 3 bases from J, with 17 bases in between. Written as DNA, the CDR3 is TGTGCCAGCACAGACTTATCCGACGGTACAGATACGCAGTATTTT. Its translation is CASTDLSDGTDTQYF. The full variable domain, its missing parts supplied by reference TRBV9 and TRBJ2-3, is DSGVTQTPKHLITATGQRVTLRCSPRSGDLSVYWYQQSLDQGLQFLIQYYNGEERAKGNILERFSAQQFPDLHSELNLSSLELGDSALYFCASTDLSDGTDTQYFGPGTRLTVL.

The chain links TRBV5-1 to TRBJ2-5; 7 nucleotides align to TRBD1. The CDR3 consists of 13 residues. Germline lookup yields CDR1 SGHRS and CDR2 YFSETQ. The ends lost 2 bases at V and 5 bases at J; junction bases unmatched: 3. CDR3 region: CASSFDRDETQYF. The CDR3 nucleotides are TGCGCCAGCAGCTTCGACAGGGACGAGACCCAGTACTTC. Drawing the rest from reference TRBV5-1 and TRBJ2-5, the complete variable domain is KAGVTQTPRYLIKTRGQQVTLSCSPISGHRSVSWYQQTPGQGLQFLFEYFSETQRNKGNFPGRFSGRQFSNSRSEMNVSTLELGDSALYLCASSFDRDETQYFGPGTRLLVL.

The CDR3 nucleotides are TGTGCCAGCAGCTTGATGCGTGTGCCCTATGGCTACACCTTC. This encodes CASSLMRVPYGYTF. The chain couples TRBV11-2 to TRBJ1-2; unclear D gene. CDR1 and CDR2 (germline): SGHAT, FQNNGV. V was trimmed by 3 bases and J by 4 bases, leaving 12 bases between them. The length of the CDR3 is 14 residues. Complete variable domain (other parts from reference TRBV11-2 and TRBJ1-2): EAGVAQSPRYKIIEKRQSVAFWCNPISGHATLYWYQQILGQGPKLLIQFQNNGVVDDSQLPKDRFSAERLKGVDSTLKIQPAKLEDSAVYLCASSLMRVPYGYTFGSGTRLTVV.

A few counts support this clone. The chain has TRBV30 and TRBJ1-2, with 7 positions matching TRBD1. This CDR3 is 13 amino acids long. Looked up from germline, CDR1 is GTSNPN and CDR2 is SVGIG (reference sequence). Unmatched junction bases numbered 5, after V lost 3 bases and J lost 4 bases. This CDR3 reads CAWSTGTAYGYTF. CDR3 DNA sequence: TGTGCCTGGAGCACCGGGACAGCCTATGGCTACACCTTC.

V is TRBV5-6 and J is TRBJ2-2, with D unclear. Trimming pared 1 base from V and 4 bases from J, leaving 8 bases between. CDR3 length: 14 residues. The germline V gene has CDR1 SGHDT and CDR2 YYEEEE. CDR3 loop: CASSLSGVTGELFF. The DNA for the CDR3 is TGTGCCAGCAGCTTGTCAGGCGTCACCGGGGAGCTGTTTTTT.

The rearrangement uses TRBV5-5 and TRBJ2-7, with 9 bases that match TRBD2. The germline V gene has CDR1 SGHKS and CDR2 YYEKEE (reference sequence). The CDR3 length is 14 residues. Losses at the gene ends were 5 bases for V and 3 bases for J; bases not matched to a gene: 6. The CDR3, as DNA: TGTGCCAGCAGTTGGCTAGCGGGAAACTACGAGCAGTACTTC. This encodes CASSWLAGNYEQYF. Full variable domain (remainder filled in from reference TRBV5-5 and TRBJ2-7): DAGVTQSPTHLIKTRGQQVTLRCSPISGHKSVSWYQQVLGQGPQFIFQYYEKEERGRGNFPDRFSARQFPNYSSELNVNALLLGDSALYLCASSWLAGNYEQYFGPGTRLTVT.

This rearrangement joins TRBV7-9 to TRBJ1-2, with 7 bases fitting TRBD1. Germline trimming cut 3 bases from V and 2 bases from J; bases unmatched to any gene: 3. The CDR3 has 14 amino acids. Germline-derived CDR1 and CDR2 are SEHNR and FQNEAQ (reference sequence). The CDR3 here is CASSFQGVNYGYTF. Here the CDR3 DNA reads TGTGCCAGCAGCTTCCAGGGGGTGAACTATGGCTACACCTTC.

This CDR3 is CASSSTGTGGGQQYF. The DNA for the CDR3 is TGTGCCAGCAGTTCGACCGGGACAGGGGGTGGGCAGCAGTATTTT. V and J are TRBV28 and TRBJ2-3; TRBD1 matches 11 bases. Germline loops: CDR1 MDHEN, CDR2 SYDVKM. This CDR3 comprises 15 residues. With V trimmed by 4 bases and J by 11 bases, 11 bases remained unmatched.

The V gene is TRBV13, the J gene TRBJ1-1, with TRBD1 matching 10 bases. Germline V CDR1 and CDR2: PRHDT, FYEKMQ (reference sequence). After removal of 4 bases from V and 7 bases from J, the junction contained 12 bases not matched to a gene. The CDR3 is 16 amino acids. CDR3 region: CASSYARTGGFSEAFF. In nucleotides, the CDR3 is TGTGCCAGCAGCTACGCCAGGACAGGGGGTTTCAGTGAAGCTTTCTTT.

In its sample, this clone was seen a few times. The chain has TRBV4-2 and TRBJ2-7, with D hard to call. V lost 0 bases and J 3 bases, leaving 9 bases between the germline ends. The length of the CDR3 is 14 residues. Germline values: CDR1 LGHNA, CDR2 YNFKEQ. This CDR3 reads CASSQDLLFYEQYF. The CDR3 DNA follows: TGTGCCAGCAGCCAAGACCTACTTTTCTACGAGCAGTACTTC.

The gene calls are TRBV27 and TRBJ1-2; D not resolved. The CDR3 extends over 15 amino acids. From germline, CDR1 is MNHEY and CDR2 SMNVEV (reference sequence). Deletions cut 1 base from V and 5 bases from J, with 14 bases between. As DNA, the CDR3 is TGTGCCAGCAGTTTATTCTCAGGAGGGCCTTATGGCTACACCTTC. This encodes CASSLFSGGPYGYTF.

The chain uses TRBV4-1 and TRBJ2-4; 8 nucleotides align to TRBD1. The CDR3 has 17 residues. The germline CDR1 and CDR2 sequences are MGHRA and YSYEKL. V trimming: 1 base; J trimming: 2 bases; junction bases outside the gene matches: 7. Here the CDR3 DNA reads TGCGCCAGCAGCCAAGGCCCTCAGGGGGCAACCAAAAACATTCAGTACTTC. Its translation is CASSQGPQGATKNIQYF.

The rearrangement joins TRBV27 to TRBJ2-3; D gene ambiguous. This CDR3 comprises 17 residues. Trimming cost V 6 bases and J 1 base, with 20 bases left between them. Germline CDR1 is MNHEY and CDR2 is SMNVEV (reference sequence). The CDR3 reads CASSPHAAFRGTDTQYF. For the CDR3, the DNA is TGTGCCAGCAGCCCCCATGCTGCCTTCCGGGGCACAGATACGCAGTATTTT.

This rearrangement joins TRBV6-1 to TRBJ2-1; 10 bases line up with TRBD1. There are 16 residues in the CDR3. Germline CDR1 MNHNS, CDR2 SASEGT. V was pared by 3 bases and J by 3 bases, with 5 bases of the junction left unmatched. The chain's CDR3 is CASSDIGTGVYNEQFF. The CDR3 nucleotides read TGTGCCAGCAGTGATATCGGGACAGGGGTCTACAATGAGCAGTTCTTC.

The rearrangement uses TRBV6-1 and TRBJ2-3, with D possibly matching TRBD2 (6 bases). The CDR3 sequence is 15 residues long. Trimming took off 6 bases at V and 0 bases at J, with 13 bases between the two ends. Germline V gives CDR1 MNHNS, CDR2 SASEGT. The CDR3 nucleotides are TGTGCCAGCAGGGGAATAAGCGGGAGCACAGATACGCAGTATTTT. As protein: CASRGISGSTDTQYF.

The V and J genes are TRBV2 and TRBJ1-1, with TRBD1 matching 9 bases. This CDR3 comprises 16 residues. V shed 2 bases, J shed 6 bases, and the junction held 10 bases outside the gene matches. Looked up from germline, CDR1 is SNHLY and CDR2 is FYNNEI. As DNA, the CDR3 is TGTGCCAGCAGTGAAAGGGAGGGACAGGGAACCGCTGAAGCTTTCTTT. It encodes CASSEREGQGTAEAFF.

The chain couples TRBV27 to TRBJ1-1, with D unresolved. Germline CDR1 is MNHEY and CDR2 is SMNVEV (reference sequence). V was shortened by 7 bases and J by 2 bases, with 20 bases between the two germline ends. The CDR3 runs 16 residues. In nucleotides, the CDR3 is TGTGCCAGCACGGGAAGAAGTGGGAAGAGAAACACTGAAGCTTTCTTT. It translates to CASTGRSGKRNTEAFF.

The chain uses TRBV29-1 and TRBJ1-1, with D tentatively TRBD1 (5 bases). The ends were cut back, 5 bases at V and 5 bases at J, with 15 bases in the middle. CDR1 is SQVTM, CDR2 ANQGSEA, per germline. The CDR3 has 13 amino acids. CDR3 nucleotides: TGCAGCGTTCACACAGGTTCCGTTACTGAAGCTTTCTTT. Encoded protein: CSVHTGSVTEAFF.

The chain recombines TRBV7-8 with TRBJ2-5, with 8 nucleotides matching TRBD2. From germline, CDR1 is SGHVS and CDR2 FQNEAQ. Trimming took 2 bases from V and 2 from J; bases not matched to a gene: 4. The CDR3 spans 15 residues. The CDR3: CASSLLRGGQETQYF. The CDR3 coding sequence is TGTGCCAGCAGCTTATTGCGCGGGGGGCAAGAGACCCAGTACTTC.

The CDR3 reads CASSQRAGATGELFF. CDR3 DNA: TGTGCCAGCAGCCAACGGGCGGGAGCCACCGGGGAGCTGTTTTTT. V gene TRBV14 combines with J gene TRBJ2-2; 7 bases are shared with TRBD2. J gave up 4 bases and V 2 bases, and 4 bases lay outside the gene matches. CDR3 length: 15 residues. The germline gives CDR1 SGHDN, CDR2 FVKESK.

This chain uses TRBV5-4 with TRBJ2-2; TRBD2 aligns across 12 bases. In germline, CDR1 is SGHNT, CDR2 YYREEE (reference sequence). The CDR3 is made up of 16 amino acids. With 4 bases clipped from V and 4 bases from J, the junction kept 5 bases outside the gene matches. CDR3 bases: TGTGCCAGCAGCCTCGGACTAGCGGGGCCCACCGGGGAGCTGTTTTTT. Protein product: CASSLGLAGPTGELFF. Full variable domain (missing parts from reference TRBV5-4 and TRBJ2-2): ETGVTQSPTHLIKTRGQQVTLRCSSQSGHNTVSWYQQALGQGPQFIFQYYREEENGRGNFPPRFSGLQFPNYSSELNVNALELDDSALYLCASSLGLAGPTGELFFGEGSRLTVL.

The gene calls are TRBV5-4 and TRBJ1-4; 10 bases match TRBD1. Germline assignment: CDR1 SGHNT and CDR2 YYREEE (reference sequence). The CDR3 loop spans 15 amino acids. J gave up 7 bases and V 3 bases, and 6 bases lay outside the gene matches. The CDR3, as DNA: TGTGCCAGCAGCTCCCGACAGGGGGCCCCTGAAAAACTGTTTTTT. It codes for CASSSRQGAPEKLFF.

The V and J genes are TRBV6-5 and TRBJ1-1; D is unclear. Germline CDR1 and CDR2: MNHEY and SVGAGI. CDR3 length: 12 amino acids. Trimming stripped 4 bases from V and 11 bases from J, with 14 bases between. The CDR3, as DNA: TGTGCCAGCAGTTCCGGCGCCAGGTATGCTTTCTTT. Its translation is CASSSGARYAFF.